These T cell receptor beta chains were read from a single sample in a study of beta chain features in type 1 diabetes. The method was immunoSEQ multiplex PCR; TCRdb's version includes in-frame clones alone and lacks a portion of them. Of approximately 380,000 clones in the sample, less than 15% were seen once. Source material: naive CD4+ T cells from blood. The receptors shown here come from a woman aged 18-29 years in good health. Each CDR3 is given with its conserved first and last residue. Fields, in order: D gene, J gene, V gene, clone size, CDR3 protein, CDR3 DNA. The D gene is left open where the match is weak. Only some rows state a clone size, as once, few, many or a class for expanded clones.

D gene: -
J gene: TRBJ1-2
V gene: TRBV5-1
clone size: -
CDR3 protein: CASSLQGYGYTF
CDR3 DNA: TGCGCCAGCAGTCTCCAGGGTTATGGCTACACCTTC

D gene: -
J gene: TRBJ1-4
V gene: TRBV20-1
clone size: once
CDR3 protein: CSARVNEKLFF
CDR3 DNA: TGCAGTGCTAGAGTAAATGAAAAACTGTTTTTT

D gene: -
J gene: TRBJ2-1
V gene: TRBV4-1
clone size: -
CDR3 protein: CASSPASSNEQFF
CDR3 DNA: TGCGCCAGCAGCCCGGCTAGCAGCAATGAGCAGTTCTTC

D gene: TRBD2
J gene: TRBJ2-1
V gene: TRBV5-6
clone size: few
CDR3 protein: CASSRAGGRKNEQFF
CDR3 DNA: TGTGCCAGCAGCCGAGCGGGGGGGAGGAAAAATGAGCAGTTCTTC

D gene: -
J gene: TRBJ2-1
V gene: TRBV18
clone size: few
CDR3 protein: CASSPVSNEQFF
CDR3 DNA: TGTGCCAGCTCACCAGTCTCCAATGAGCAGTTCTTC

D gene: -
J gene: TRBJ2-5
V gene: TRBV5-1
clone size: once
CDR3 protein: CASSLAGVGHQETQYF
CDR3 DNA: TGCGCCAGCAGCTTGGCCGGAGTGGGGCACCAAGAGACCCAGTACTTC

D gene: TRBD1
J gene: TRBJ2-7
V gene: TRBV19
clone size: few
CDR3 protein: CASSRTGTREQYF
CDR3 DNA: TGTGCCAGTAGCAGGACAGGTACGAGAGAGCAGTACTTC

D gene: -
J gene: TRBJ1-2
V gene: TRBV28
clone size: -
CDR3 protein: CASSLPGHQQDGYTF
CDR3 DNA: TGTGCCAGCAGTCTCCCAGGACACCAACAGGATGGCTACACCTTC

D gene: TRBD1
J gene: TRBJ1-1
V gene: TRBV15
clone size: -
CDR3 protein: CATRSPARGQSAFF
CDR3 DNA: TGTGCCACCAGGAGCCCAGCCAGGGGGCAGTCCGCTTTCTTT

D gene: -
J gene: TRBJ1-5
V gene: TRBV30
clone size: few
CDR3 protein: CAWSLSLTGNQPQHF
CDR3 DNA: TGTGCCTGGAGTCTCTCTCTCACAGGGAATCAGCCCCAGCATTTT

D gene: TRBD1
J gene: TRBJ2-3
V gene: TRBV27
clone size: -
CDR3 protein: CASSLRQGAVGTQYF
CDR3 DNA: TGTGCCAGCAGTTTACGGCAGGGGGCAGTGGGTACGCAGTATTTT

D gene: -
J gene: TRBJ2-6
V gene: TRBV5-1
clone size: few
CDR3 protein: CASSFLQGAGANVLTF
CDR3 DNA: TGCGCCAGCAGCTTTCTACAGGGTGCAGGGGCCAACGTCCTGACTTTC

D gene: TRBD2
J gene: TRBJ2-4
V gene: TRBV6-5
clone size: few
CDR3 protein: CASRRSGRQNIQYF
CDR3 DNA: TGTGCCAGCAGACGGAGCGGGAGGCAAAACATTCAGTACTTC

D gene: -
J gene: TRBJ2-1
V gene: TRBV2
clone size: few
CDR3 protein: CASRDYRDLQFF
CDR3 DNA: TGTGCCAGCAGAGATTACAGGGACCTACAGTTCTTC

D gene: TRBD2
J gene: TRBJ2-1
V gene: TRBV9
clone size: -
CDR3 protein: CASSGQTGLAGGEQFF
CDR3 DNA: TGTGCCAGCAGCGGGCAAACGGGACTAGCGGGAGGTGAGCAGTTCTTC

D gene: TRBD1
J gene: TRBJ1-5
V gene: TRBV29-1
clone size: few
CDR3 protein: CSVGQGRSQPQHF
CDR3 DNA: TGCAGCGTCGGACAGGGTCGAAGTCAGCCCCAGCATTTT

D gene: TRBD1
J gene: TRBJ1-1
V gene: TRBV6-1
clone size: -
CDR3 protein: CASSEGQGRNTEAFF
CDR3 DNA: TGTGCCAGCAGTGAGGGACAGGGGAGGAACACTGAAGCTTTCTTT

D gene: -
J gene: TRBJ2-2
V gene: TRBV30
clone size: few
CDR3 protein: CAWKGHLNTGELFF
CDR3 DNA: TGTGCCTGGAAGGGACACCTGAACACCGGGGAGCTGTTTTTT

D gene: -
J gene: TRBJ1-1
V gene: TRBV9
clone size: -
CDR3 protein: CASAETMRTEAFF
CDR3 DNA: TGTGCCAGCGCGGAGACCATGCGGACTGAAGCTTTCTTT

D gene: TRBD2
J gene: TRBJ2-1
V gene: TRBV7-2
clone size: -
CDR3 protein: CASSLTSAAYNEQFF
CDR3 DNA: TGTGCCAGCAGCTTAACTAGCGCAGCCTACAATGAGCAGTTCTTC

D gene: TRBD1
J gene: TRBJ1-2
V gene: TRBV7-9
clone size: -
CDR3 protein: CASSWGTGDNYGYTF
CDR3 DNA: TGTGCCAGCAGCTGGGGGACAGGGGATAACTATGGCTACACCTTC

D gene: TRBD2
J gene: TRBJ2-1
V gene: TRBV5-1
clone size: -
CDR3 protein: CASSLRTSGSGEQFF
CDR3 DNA: TGCGCCAGCAGCTTGAGAACTAGCGGGAGCGGTGAGCAGTTCTTC

D gene: TRBD1
J gene: TRBJ2-7
V gene: TRBV5-1
clone size: few
CDR3 protein: CASSLGSGTATYEQYF
CDR3 DNA: TGCGCCAGCAGCTTGGGATCCGGGACAGCCACCTACGAGCAGTACTTC

D gene: -
J gene: TRBJ2-3
V gene: TRBV18
clone size: few
CDR3 protein: CASSRGTSTDTQYF
CDR3 DNA: TGTGCCAGCTCACGCGGGACTAGCACAGATACGCAGTATTTT

D gene: TRBD1
J gene: TRBJ1-5
V gene: TRBV27
clone size: few
CDR3 protein: CASSLDRVQARNQPQHF
CDR3 DNA: TGTGCCAGCAGCCTTGACAGGGTGCAAGCCCGCAATCAGCCCCAGCATTTT